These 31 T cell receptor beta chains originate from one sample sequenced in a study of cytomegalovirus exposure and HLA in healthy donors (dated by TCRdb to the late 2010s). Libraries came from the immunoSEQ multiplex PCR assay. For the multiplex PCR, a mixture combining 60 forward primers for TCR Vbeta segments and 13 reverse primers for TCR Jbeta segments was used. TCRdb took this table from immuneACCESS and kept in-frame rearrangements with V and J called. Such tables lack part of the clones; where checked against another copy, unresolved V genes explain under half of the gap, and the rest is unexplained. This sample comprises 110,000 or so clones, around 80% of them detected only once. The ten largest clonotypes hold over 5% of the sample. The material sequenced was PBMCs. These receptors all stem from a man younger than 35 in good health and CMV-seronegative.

The CDR3 is CASSLLGLAGNTGELFF. In nucleotides, the CDR3 is TGTGCCAGCAGCCTACTAGGACTAGCGGGTAACACCGGGGAGCTGTTTTTT. The chain carries TRBV4-2 and TRBJ2-2, with 11 bases identical to TRBD2. CDR1 is LGHNA and CDR2 is YNFKEQ in the germline V gene. The CDR3 has 17 amino acids. With V trimmed by 4 bases and J by 2 bases, 6 bases remained unmatched.

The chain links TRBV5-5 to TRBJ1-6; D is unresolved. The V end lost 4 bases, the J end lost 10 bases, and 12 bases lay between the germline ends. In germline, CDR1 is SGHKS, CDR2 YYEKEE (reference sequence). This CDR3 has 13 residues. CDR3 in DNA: TGTGCCAGCAGCCACCCTCGGGGATCACCCCTCCACTTT. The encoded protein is CASSHPRGSPLHF.

CDR3 nucleotides: TGTGCCAGTAGTATCGCGCGGGAGATAAGCACCGGGGAGCTGTTTTTT. This codes for CASSIAREISTGELFF. The chain is built from TRBV19 and TRBJ2-2; TRBD2 agrees at 7 bases. This CDR3 has 16 amino acids. V trimming: 3 bases; J trimming: 4 bases; junction bases outside the gene matches: 8. Germline V gene sequence: CDR1 LNHDA, CDR2 SQIVND (reference sequence).

DNA of the CDR3: TGTGCCAGCAGTGAACAACCTAGCGGGAGCGTGGCCGGGGAGCTGTTTTTT. Its protein is CASSEQPSGSVAGELFF. The V call is TRBV6-1, the J call TRBJ2-2; 10 bases fit TRBD2. V shed 2 bases, J shed 6 bases, and the junction held 9 bases outside the gene matches. The CDR3 covers 17 residues. The V gene's germline CDR1 is MNHNS and CDR2 SASEGT.

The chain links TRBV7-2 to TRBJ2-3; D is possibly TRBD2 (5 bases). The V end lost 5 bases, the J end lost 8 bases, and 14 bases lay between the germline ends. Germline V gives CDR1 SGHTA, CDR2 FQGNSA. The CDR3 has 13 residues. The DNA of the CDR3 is TGTGCCAGCAGCCCCCGGAGTGAGGGTACGCAGTATTTT. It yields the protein CASSPRSEGTQYF.

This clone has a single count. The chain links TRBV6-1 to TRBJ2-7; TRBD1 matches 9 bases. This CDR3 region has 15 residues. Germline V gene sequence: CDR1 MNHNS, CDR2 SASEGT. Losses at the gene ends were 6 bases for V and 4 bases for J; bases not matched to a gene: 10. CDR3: CASSPRGTGSYEQYF. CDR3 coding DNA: TGTGCCAGCAGCCCAAGGGGGACAGGGTCTTACGAGCAGTACTTC.

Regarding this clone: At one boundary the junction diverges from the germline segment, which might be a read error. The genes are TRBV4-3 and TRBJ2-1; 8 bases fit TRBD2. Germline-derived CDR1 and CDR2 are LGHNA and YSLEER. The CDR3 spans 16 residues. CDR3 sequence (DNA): TGCGCCAGCATCCAAGATGGGCCAGCGGGAGTGGGTGAGCAGTTCTTC. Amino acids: CASIQDGPAGVGEQFF.

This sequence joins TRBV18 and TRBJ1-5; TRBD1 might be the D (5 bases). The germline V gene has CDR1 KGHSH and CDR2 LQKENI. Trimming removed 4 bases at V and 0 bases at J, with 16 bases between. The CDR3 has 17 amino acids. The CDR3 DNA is TGTGCCAGCTCACAAAGGGCAGGGCATGATAGCAATCAGCCCCAGCATTTT. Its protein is CASSQRAGHDSNQPQHF.

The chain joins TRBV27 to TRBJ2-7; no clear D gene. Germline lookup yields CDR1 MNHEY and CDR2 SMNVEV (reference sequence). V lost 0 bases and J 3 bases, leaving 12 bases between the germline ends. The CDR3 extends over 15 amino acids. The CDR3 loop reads CASSLSLHSIYEQYF. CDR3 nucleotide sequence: TGTGCCAGCAGTTTATCGTTGCACAGTATCTACGAGCAGTACTTC.

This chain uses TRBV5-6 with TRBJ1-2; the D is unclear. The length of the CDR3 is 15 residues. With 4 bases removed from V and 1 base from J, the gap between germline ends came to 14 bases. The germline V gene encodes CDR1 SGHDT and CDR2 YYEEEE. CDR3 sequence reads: CASSPDIYLNYGYTF. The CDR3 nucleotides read TGTGCCAGCAGCCCTGACATTTACCTTAACTATGGCTACACCTTC.

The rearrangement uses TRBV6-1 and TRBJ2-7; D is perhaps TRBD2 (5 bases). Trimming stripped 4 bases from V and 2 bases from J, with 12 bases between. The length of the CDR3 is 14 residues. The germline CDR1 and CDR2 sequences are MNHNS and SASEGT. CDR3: CASSGETGTYEQYF. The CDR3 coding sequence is TGTGCCAGCAGTGGGGAGACGGGGACCTACGAGCAGTACTTC.

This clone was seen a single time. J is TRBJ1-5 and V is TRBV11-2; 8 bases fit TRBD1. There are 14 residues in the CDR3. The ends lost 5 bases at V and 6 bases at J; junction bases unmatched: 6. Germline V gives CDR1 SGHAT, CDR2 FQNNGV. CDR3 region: CASSLGQGSQPQHF. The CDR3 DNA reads TGTGCCAGCAGCCTAGGACAGGGAAGTCAGCCCCAGCATTTT.

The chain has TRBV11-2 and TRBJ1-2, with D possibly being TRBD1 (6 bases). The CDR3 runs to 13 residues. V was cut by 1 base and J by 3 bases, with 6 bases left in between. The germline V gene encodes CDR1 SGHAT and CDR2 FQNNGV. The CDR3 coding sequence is TGTGCCAGCAGCTTAGGGACAGACTATGGCTACACCTTC. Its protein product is CASSLGTDYGYTF. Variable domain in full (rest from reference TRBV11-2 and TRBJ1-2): EAGVAQSPRYKIIEKRQSVAFWCNPISGHATLYWYQQILGQGPKLLIQFQNNGVVDDSQLPKDRFSAERLKGVDSTLKIQPAKLEDSAVYLCASSLGTDYGYTFGSGTRLTVV.

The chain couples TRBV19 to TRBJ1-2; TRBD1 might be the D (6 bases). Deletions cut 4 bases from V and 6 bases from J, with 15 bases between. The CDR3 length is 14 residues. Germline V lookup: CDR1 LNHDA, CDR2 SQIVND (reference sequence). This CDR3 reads CASSTDSVLHGYTF. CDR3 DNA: TGTGCCAGTAGTACGGACAGTGTTCTCCATGGCTACACCTTC. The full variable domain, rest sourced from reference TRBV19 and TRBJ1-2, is DGGITQSPKYLFRKEGQNVTLSCEQNLNHDAMYWYRQDPGQGLRLIYYSQIVNDFQKGDIAEGYSVSREKKESFPLTVTSAQKNPTAFYLCASSTDSVLHGYTFGSGTRLTVV.

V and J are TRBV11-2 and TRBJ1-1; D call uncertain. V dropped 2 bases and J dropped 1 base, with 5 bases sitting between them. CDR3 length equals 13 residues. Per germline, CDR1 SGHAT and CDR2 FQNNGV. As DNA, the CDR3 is TGTGCCAGCAGCTTATCAGAGAACACTGAAGCTTTCTTT. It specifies CASSLSENTEAFF.

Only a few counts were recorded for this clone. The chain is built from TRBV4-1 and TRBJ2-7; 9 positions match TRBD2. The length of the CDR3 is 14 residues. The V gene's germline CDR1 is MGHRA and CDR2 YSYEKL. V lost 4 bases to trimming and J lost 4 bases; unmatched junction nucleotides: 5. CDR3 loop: CASSPDSGRYEQYF. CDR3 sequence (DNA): TGCGCCAGCAGCCCGGATAGCGGGAGATACGAGCAGTACTTC.

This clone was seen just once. The CDR3 protein is CASSPLQSSYNEQFF. In nucleotides, the CDR3 is TGTGCCAGCAGCCCCCTACAGAGCTCCTACAATGAGCAGTTCTTC. The gene calls are TRBV7-2 and TRBJ2-1; D ambiguous. Trimming removed 5 bases at V and 0 bases at J, with 11 bases between. The CDR3 totals 15 residues. Germline CDR1 reads SGHTA; CDR2 reads FQGNSA.

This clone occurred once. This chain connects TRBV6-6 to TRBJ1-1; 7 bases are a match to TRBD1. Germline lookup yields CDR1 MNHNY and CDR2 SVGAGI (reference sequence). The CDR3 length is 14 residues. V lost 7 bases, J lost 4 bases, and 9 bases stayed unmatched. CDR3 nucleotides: TGTGCCAGCAACGAAAGGGGGCTGGGCACTGAAGCTTTCTTT. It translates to CASNERGLGTEAFF.

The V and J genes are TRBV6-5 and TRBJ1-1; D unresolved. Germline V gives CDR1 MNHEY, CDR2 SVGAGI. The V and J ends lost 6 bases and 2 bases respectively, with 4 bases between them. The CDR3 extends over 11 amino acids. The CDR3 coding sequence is TGTGCCAGCAGGACTAACACTGAAGCTTTCTTT. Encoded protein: CASRTNTEAFF.

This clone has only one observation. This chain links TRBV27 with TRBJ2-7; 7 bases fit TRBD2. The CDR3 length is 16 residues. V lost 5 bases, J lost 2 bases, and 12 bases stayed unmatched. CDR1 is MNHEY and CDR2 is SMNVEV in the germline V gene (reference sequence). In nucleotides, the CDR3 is TGTGCCAGCAGTAGACGTCCTAGCGGACCTACCTACGAGCAGTACTTC. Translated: CASSRRPSGPTYEQYF.

CDR3 sequence reads: CASSLGGDSPLHF. The CDR3 region has the DNA TGTGCCAGCTCACTAGGTGGAGATTCACCCCTCCACTTT. The gene calls are TRBV18 and TRBJ1-6; D is unresolved. Germline V gene data show CDR1 as KGHSH and CDR2 as LQKENI. CDR3 length: 13 amino acids. Trimming took off 4 bases at V and 8 bases at J, with 9 bases between the two ends.

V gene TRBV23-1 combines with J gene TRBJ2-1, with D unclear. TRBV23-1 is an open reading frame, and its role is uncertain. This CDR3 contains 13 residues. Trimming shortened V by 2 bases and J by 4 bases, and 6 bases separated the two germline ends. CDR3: CASSQAFYNEQFF. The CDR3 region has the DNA TGCGCCAGCAGTCAAGCGTTTTACAATGAGCAGTTCTTC.

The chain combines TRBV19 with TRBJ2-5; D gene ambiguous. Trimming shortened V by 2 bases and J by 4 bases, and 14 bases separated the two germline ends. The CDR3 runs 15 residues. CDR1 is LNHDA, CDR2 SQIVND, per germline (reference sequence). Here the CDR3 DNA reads TGTGCCAGTAGTATAAGGAGTTTTCCCGGAGAGACCCAGTACTTC. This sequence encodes CASSIRSFPGETQYF. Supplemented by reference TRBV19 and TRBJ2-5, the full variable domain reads DGGITQSPKYLFRKEGQNVTLSCEQNLNHDAMYWYRQDPGQGLRLIYYSQIVNDFQKGDIAEGYSVSREKKESFPLTVTSAQKNPTAFYLCASSIRSFPGETQYFGPGTRLLVL.

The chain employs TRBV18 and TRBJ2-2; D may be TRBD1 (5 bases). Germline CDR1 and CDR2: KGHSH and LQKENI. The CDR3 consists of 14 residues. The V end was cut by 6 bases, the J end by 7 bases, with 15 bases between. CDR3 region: CASSPTEYSGELFF. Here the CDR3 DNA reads TGTGCCAGCTCTCCGACAGAGTATAGCGGGGAGCTGTTTTTT.

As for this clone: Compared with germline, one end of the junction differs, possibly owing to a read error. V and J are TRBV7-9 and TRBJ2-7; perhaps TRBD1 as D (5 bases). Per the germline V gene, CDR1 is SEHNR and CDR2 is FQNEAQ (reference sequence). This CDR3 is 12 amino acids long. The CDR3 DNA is TGTTCCAGCAGCCGCGACAGCTACGAGCAGTACTTC. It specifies CSSSRDSYEQYF.

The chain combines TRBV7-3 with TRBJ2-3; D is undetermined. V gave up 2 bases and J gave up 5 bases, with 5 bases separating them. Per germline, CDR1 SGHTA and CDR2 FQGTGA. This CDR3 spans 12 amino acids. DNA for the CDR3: TGTGCCAGCAGCTTACCCGGAGATACGCAGTATTTT. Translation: CASSLPGDTQYF.

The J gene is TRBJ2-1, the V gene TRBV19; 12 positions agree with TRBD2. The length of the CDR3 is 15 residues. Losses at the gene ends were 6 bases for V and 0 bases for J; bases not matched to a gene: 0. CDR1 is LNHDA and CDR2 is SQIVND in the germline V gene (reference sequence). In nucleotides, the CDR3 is TGTGCCAGTAGGACTAGCGGGAGCTCCTACAATGAGCAGTTCTTC. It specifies CASRTSGSSYNEQFF.

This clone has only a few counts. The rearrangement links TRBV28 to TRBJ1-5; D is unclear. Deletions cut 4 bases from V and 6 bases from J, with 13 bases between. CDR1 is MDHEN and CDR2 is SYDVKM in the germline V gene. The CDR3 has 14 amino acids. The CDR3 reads CASSSPGEGQPQHF. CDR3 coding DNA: TGTGCCAGCAGTTCCCCCGGTGAGGGTCAGCCCCAGCATTTT. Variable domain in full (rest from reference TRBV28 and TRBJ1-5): DVKVTQSSRYLVKRTGEKVFLECVQDMDHENMFWYRQDPGLGLRLIYFSYDVKMKEKGDIPEGYSVSREKKERFSLILESASTNQTSMYLCASSSPGEGQPQHFGDGTRLSIL.

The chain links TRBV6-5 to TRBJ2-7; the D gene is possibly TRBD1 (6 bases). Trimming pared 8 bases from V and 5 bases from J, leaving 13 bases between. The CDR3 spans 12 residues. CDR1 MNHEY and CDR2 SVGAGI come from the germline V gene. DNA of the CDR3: TGTGCCAGCGGGGGCAGGCATAACGAGCAGTACTTC. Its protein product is CASGGRHNEQYF.

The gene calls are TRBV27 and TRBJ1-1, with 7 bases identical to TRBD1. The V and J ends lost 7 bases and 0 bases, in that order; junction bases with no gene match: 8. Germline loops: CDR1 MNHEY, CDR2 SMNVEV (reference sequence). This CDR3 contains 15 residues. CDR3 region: CASTRTGRMNTEAFF. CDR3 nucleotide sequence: TGTGCCAGCACCCGGACAGGACGTATGAACACTGAAGCTTTCTTT.

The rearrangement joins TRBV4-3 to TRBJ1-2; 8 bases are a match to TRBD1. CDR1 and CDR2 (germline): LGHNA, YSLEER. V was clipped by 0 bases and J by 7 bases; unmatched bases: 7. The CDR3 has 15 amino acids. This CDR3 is CASSQDRGRKGGYTF. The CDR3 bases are TGCGCCAGCAGCCAAGACAGGGGGCGCAAAGGTGGCTACACCTTC.